This passage covers 21 T cell receptor beta chains from one sample sequenced in a study of early T cells in non-severe SARS-CoV-2 infection. TCRdb redid the calling of the 5' RACE reads with MiXCR, one entry per CDR3 protein. The sample records tens of thousands of distinct CDR3 sequences, about 3.9% being singletons. The material sequenced was whole blood. The source is an adult who was a healthcare worker with PCR-confirmed SARS-CoV-2 infection or an uninfected control (not recorded which).

In its sample, this clonotype was seen many times. The J gene is TRBJ2-7, the V gene TRBV4-3, with TRBD2 identical over 12 bases. CDR1 is LGHNA and CDR2 is YSLEER in the germline V gene. Trimming cost V 0 bases and J 4 bases; bases outside gene matches: 7. The CDR3 runs 17 residues. In DNA, the CDR3 is TGCGCCAGCAGCCAAGATCGCCCTAGCGGGGGGGCTTACGAGCAGTACTTC. Residues: CASSQDRPSGGAYEQYF.

In its sample, this clonotype was seen many times. The chain employs TRBV24-1 and TRBJ2-3, with unresolved D. The V and J ends lost 4 bases and 10 bases respectively, with 17 bases between them. The CDR3 has 14 residues. Germline values: CDR1 KGHDR, CDR2 SFDVKD. The CDR3 region has the DNA TGTGCCACCAGTGACCCTCCGCCTGCATCACCGCAGTATTTT. Its translation: CATSDPPPASPQYF.

This clonotype occurred many times. The chain joins TRBV11-2 to TRBJ1-5, with 7 bases that match TRBD1. The V gene end was trimmed by 5 bases and the J gene end by 5 bases; junction bases not matched to a gene: 3. CDR3 size: 13 residues. Germline V gene data show CDR1 as SGHAT and CDR2 as FQNNGV. The DNA of the CDR3 is TGTGCCAGCAGCCTTGACAGGGATCAGCCCCAGCATTTT. Translation gives CASSLDRDQPQHF.

In this sample, this clonotype turned up many times. The V call is TRBV15, the J call TRBJ1-1; D unresolved. Germline V gives CDR1 LNHNV, CDR2 YYDKDF (reference sequence). This CDR3 has 16 residues. Trimming shortened V by 1 base and J by 8 bases, and 20 bases separated the two germline ends. CDR3 residues: CATSRVVLAGREEAFF. The CDR3 DNA follows: TGTGCCACCAGCAGAGTGGTTCTCGCGGGTCGGGAGGAAGCTTTCTTT.

This clonotype appeared a few times. V is TRBV9 and J is TRBJ2-7; 8 bases fit TRBD2. Germline V gene data show CDR1 as SGDLS and CDR2 as YYNGEE. The length of the CDR3 is 17 residues. Losses at the gene ends were 4 bases for V and 3 bases for J; bases not matched to a gene: 15. The CDR3 sequence is CASSPQGTSGGNYEQYF. The CDR3 DNA reads TGTGCCAGCAGCCCGCAAGGAACGAGCGGGGGAAACTACGAGCAGTACTTC.

This clonotype was detected many times. This sequence joins TRBV15 and TRBJ2-7; perhaps TRBD2 as D (5 bases). The V gene lost 6 bases and the J gene lost 0 bases, with 12 bases spanning the gap. Germline assignment: CDR1 LNHNV and CDR2 YYDKDF (reference sequence). This CDR3 comprises 14 residues. CDR3 protein: CATSRTGNSYEQYF. The CDR3 bases are TGTGCCACCAGTCGGACGGGGAACTCCTACGAGCAGTACTTC. Filled out from reference TRBV15 and TRBJ2-7, the complete variable domain reads DAMVIQNPRYQVTQFGKPVTLSCSQTLNHNVMYWYQQKSSQAPKLLFHYYDKDFNNEADTPDNFQSRRPNTSFCFLDIRSPGLGDTAMYLCATSRTGNSYEQYFGPGTRLTVT.

This clonotype was observed at least ten times. J is TRBJ2-7 and V is TRBV27, with 8 nucleotides matching TRBD2. Germline loops: CDR1 MNHEY, CDR2 SMNVEV (reference sequence). This CDR3 has 15 residues. The ends lost 4 bases at V and 5 bases at J; junction bases unmatched: 10. The CDR3 DNA reads as TGTGCCAGCAGTTCTCTTCCGACGACTAGCGACGAGCAGTACTTC. Protein: CASSSLPTTSDEQYF.

This clonotype was counted many times. For the CDR3, the DNA is TGTGCCAGCAGGGGACTAGCGAGCTACAATGAGCAGTTCTTC. Translated: CASRGLASYNEQFF. The chain joins TRBV12-3 or TRBV12-4 to TRBJ2-1, with 10 bases aligning to TRBD2. The CDR3 runs 14 residues. Unmatched junction bases numbered 2, after V lost 6 bases and J lost 3 bases.

This clonotype was seen ten or more times. The chain employs TRBV7-6 and TRBJ2-5; D is uncertain. The CDR3 is 12 amino acids. Trimming took 4 bases from V and 2 from J, leaving 5 bases between them. Per germline, CDR1 SGHVS and CDR2 FNYEAQ. The CDR3 region is CASSSGQETQYF. CDR3 DNA: TGTGCCAGCAGCTCGGGTCAAGAGACCCAGTACTTC.

This clonotype occurred many times. The chain recombines TRBV9 with TRBJ1-1; TRBD1 aligns across 10 bases. The CDR3 has 16 amino acids. V shed 2 bases and J 1 base; nucleotides not matched to a gene: 5. CDR1 and CDR2 from the germline V gene are SGDLS and YYNGEE. This CDR3 reads CASSVGTGVSNTEAFF. In nucleotides, the CDR3 is TGTGCCAGCAGCGTTGGGACAGGGGTCTCGAACACTGAAGCTTTCTTT.

Comment on this clonotype: This may be a read error: a much more frequent sequence differs by one nucleotide. CDR3 sequence: CASTLAPIYYNSPLHF. In DNA, the CDR3 is TGCGCCAGCACTTTGGCGCCCATCTACTATAATTCACCCCTCCACTTT. The chain links TRBV5-1 to TRBJ1-6, with D uncertain. This CDR3 is 16 amino acids long. Germline CDR1 reads SGHRS; CDR2 reads YFSETQ. The V end was cut by 6 bases, the J end by 3 bases, with 16 bases between.

This clonotype was observed many times. The CDR3 DNA sequence: TGTGCCAGCAGTTACTCGGGCGGACTAGCGGGAGCGGGCTCCTACAATGAGCAGTTCTTC. It specifies CASSYSGGLAGAGSYNEQFF. The chain recombines TRBV6-5 with TRBJ2-1; 13 bases line up with TRBD2. With V trimmed by 0 bases and J by 0 bases, 8 bases remained unmatched. Germline CDR1 MNHEY, CDR2 SVGAGI. The CDR3 consists of 20 residues.

This clonotype was seen at least ten times. This sequence joins TRBV6-6 and TRBJ2-6, with D tentatively TRBD1 (6 bases). CDR1 and CDR2 from the germline V gene are MNHNY and SVGAGI (reference sequence). Trimming pared 2 bases from V and 0 bases from J, leaving 8 bases between. The CDR3 length is 16 residues. CDR3 bases: TGTGCCAGCAGTTACGTAGGGGGCTCTGGGGCCAACGTCCTGACTTTC. Translation gives CASSYVGGSGANVLTF.

This clonotype was detected many times. DNA for the CDR3: TGTGCCAGCAGCTTAGGAACTAGCGGCTACAATGAGCAGTTCTTC. Translation: CASSLGTSGYNEQFF. The chain joins TRBV7-2 to TRBJ2-1; 8 bases align to TRBD2. V was pared by 1 base and J by 3 bases, with 2 bases of the junction left unmatched. The CDR3 length is 15 residues. The germline V gene has CDR1 SGHTA and CDR2 FQGNSA.

This clonotype was recorded many times. The chain couples TRBV10-1 to TRBJ2-7, with D possibly TRBD1 on 5 matching bases. CDR3 length: 13 residues. Germline assignment: CDR1 WNHNN and CDR2 SYGVQD (reference sequence). Trimming stripped 2 bases from V and 3 bases from J, with 8 bases between. The CDR3 nucleotides read TGCGCCAGCAGTGAGAACAGGATCTACGAGCAGTACTTC. It is translated as CASSENRIYEQYF.

This clonotype has only a few counts. This chain joins TRBV20-1 and TRBJ2-3, with TRBD2 as a possible D gene (6 bases). Germline CDR1 and CDR2: DFQATT and SNEGSKA (reference sequence). The CDR3 consists of 12 residues. Trimming stripped 7 bases from V and 2 bases from J, with 10 bases between. Written as DNA, the CDR3 is TGCAGTGTGGGCGGGGACACAGATACGCAGTATTTT. Encoded protein: CSVGGDTDTQYF.

This clonotype was counted many times. This chain connects TRBV29-1 to TRBJ2-1; 7 bases line up with TRBD2. Germline V lookup: CDR1 SQVTM, CDR2 ANQGSEA. This CDR3 is built from 16 residues. Trimming took 3 bases from V and 1 from J; bases not matched to a gene: 9. CDR3: CSVEDVKRESYNEQFF. As DNA, the CDR3 is TGCAGCGTTGAGGACGTGAAGCGGGAATCCTACAATGAGCAGTTCTTC.

This clonotype was seen repeatedly, ten times or more. The V gene is TRBV6-6, the J gene TRBJ2-7; 7 bases agree with TRBD1. The CDR3 consists of 13 residues. Looked up from germline, CDR1 is MNHNY and CDR2 is SVGAGI (reference sequence). Trimming at V came to 7 bases and at J to 1 base, leaving 4 bases not matched to a gene. The DNA of the CDR3 is TGTGCCAGCACTCTGACAGGGTCCTACGAGCAGTACTTC. This gives the protein CASTLTGSYEQYF.

The chain is built from TRBV5-6 and TRBJ2-3, with TRBD2 matching over 10 bases. The ends lost 1 base at V and 7 bases at J; junction bases unmatched: 12. The CDR3 has 17 residues. Germline values: CDR1 SGHDT, CDR2 YYEEEE. As DNA, the CDR3 is TGTGCCAGCAGCTTGTTGGCTAGCGGGAGAGTTACATATACGCAGTATTTT. Its translation: CASSLLASGRVTYTQYF.

There are many counts of this clonotype. The J gene is TRBJ2-7, the V gene TRBV12-3 or TRBV12-4; D might be TRBD2 (6 bases). V was shortened by 3 bases and J by 2 bases, with 14 bases between the two germline ends. CDR3 length: 15 residues. The CDR3 sequence is CASSLVREIAYEQYF. CDR3 DNA sequence: TGTGCCAGCAGTTTGGTCCGGGAGATCGCCTACGAGCAGTACTTC.

This clonotype was found many times. The chain couples TRBV7-2 to TRBJ2-7, with D unresolved. The germline gives CDR1 SGHTA, CDR2 FQGNSA. Trimming left V 5 bases short and J 7 bases short, with 12 bases between. The CDR3 covers 12 residues. CDR3 loop: CASSTYLDEQYF. The CDR3 nucleotides are TGTGCCAGCAGCACCTACTTGGATGAGCAGTACTTC.